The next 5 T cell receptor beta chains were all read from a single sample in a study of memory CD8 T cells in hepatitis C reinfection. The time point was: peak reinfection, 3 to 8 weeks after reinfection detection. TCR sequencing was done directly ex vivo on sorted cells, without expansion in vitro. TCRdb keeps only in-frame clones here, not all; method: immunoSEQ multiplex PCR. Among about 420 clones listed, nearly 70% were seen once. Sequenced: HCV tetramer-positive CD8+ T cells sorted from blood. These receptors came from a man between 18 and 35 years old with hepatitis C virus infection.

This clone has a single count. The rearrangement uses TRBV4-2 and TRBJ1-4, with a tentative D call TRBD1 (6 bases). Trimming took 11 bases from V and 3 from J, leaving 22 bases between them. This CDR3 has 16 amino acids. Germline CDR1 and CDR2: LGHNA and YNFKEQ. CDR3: CAAGRGATAANEKLFF. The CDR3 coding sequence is TGTGCCGCCGGACGGGGGGCTACCGCGGCTAATGAAAAACTGTTTTTT.

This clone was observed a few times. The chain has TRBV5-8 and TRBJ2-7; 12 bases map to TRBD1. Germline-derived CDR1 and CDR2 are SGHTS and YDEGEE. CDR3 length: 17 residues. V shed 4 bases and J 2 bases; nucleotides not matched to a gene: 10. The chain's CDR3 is CASSRLPGQGATYEQYV. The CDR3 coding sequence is TGTGCCAGCAGCAGACTCCCGGGACAGGGGGCAACCTACGAGCAGTACGTC.

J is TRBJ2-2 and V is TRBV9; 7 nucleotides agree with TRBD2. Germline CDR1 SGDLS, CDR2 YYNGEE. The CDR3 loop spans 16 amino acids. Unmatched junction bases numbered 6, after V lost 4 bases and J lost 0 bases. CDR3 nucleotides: TGTGCCAGCAGCTCCGGACTAGTTACGAACACCGGGGAGCTGTTTTTT. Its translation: CASSSGLVTNTGELFF.

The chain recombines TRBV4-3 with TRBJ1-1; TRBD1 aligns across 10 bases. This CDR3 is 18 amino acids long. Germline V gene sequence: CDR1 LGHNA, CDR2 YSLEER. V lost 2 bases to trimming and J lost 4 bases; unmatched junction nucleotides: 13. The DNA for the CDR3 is TGCGCCAGCAGCCAAAATGCAGGGACAGGGGACGGATTCACTGAAGCTTTCTTT. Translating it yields CASSQNAGTGDGFTEAFF.

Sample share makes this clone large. The CDR3 coding sequence is TGTGCCAGCAGCTTGGGGTCGGGGACTGAAGCTTTCTTT. Amino acids: CASSLGSGTEAFF. The chain recombines TRBV5-4 with TRBJ1-1, with unresolved D. V gave up 0 bases and J gave up 5 bases, with 8 bases separating them. The length of the CDR3 is 13 residues. Germline CDR1 SGHNT, CDR2 YYREEE (reference sequence).